A selection of T cell receptor beta chains follows, all from one sample in a study of shared clonotypes between healthy human individuals. Some clones are missing from TCRdb's copy, which holds only in-frame ones; the method was immunoSEQ multiplex PCR. The table shows around 1.9 million clones, with about 93% occurring only once. Input material: naive CD8+ T cells from PBMCs. These receptors were collected from a man aged 18 to 29 in good health. Some clones in this sample may be carry-over from other donors' samples. Both conserved end residues are trimmed from each CDR3.

CDR3aa: AKGPGNNEKLF
v_gene: TRBV5-3

CDR3aa: ASSLRGRGAYEQY
v_gene: TRBV5-4

CDR3aa: ASSQLAGEQF
v_gene: TRBV4-3

CDR3aa: ASSVFGTGHDKEDTEAF
v_gene: TRBV5-1

CDR3aa: ASSPGTGAEPQH
v_gene: TRBV7-9

CDR3aa: ASSFEGALAKNIQY
v_gene: TRBV27

CDR3aa: ASSGATRGIIYEQY
v_gene: TRBV7-9

CDR3aa: ASSPGGGTEAF
v_gene: TRBV6-6

CDR3aa: ASSYGLAGEQY
v_gene: TRBV4-2

CDR3aa: ASSTYIITGTNTGELF
v_gene: TRBV11-2

CDR3aa: ASSELGQTNTGELF
v_gene: TRBV6-1

CDR3aa: ASSPIAGARAGELF
v_gene: TRBV7-9

CDR3aa: ASSRVASANYGYT
v_gene: TRBV6-6